The entry that follows covers one T cell receptor beta chain sequence. The antigen remains undetermined. This sample was taken from a study of yellow fever vaccine responses in identical twins. Study-wide results and limits: Twins' vaccine T cell response reportedly gave the appearance of partial convergence and partial personalization.

The CDR3 totals 15 residues. Germline CDR1 reads SGHRS; CDR2 reads YFSETQ. The V end was cut by 4 bases, the J end by 0 bases, with 13 bases between. TCRdb independently ran MiXCR on the RT-PCR reads; one entry per CDR3 protein. The sample has more than 30,000 distinct CDR3 sequences; 60% are singletons. The chain couples TRBV5-1 to TRBJ1-1; possible D gene TRBD1, 6 bases. This receptor was taken from a woman between 18 and 30 years old who received the yellow fever vaccine. Specimen: T cells from blood (PBMCs), unsorted or a sorted subset (not recorded which), collected before or after yellow fever vaccination (not recorded which). Here the CDR3 reads CASSAKQGLNTEAFF. The DNA of the CDR3 is TGCGCCAGCAGCGCGAAACAGGGACTGAACACTGAAGCTTTCTTT.